This TCR beta chain was retrieved from a study of T cell repertoires in cytomegalovirus infection. Study context: Signatures in public TCR beta sequences pointed to both CMV infection and matching HLA type.

Via MiXCR, TCRdb re-called the reads, giving one row per CDR3 protein. The data hold around 430,000 distinct CDR3 sequences, with about two fifths observed a single time. The germline gives CDR1 SGHAT, CDR2 FQNNGV. Germline trimming cut 1 base from V and 2 bases from J; bases unmatched to any gene: 21. This CDR3 has 21 amino acids. This clonotype was seen only a few times. Its antigen is still unknown. The TCR sequence derives from a human donor in good health (CMV status not recorded). Some clones in this sample may be carry-over from other donors' samples. The sample in question was cultured PBMCs, obtained from culture after CMV antigen stimulation. This chain joins TRBV11-2 and TRBJ2-3, with 7 nucleotides matching TRBD2. The CDR3 region has the DNA TGTGCCAGCAGCTTAGTAGGCCCCGGGGACTACCCAAGCCCTAACACAGATACGCAGTATTTT. It codes for CASSLVGPGDYPSPNTDTQYF.